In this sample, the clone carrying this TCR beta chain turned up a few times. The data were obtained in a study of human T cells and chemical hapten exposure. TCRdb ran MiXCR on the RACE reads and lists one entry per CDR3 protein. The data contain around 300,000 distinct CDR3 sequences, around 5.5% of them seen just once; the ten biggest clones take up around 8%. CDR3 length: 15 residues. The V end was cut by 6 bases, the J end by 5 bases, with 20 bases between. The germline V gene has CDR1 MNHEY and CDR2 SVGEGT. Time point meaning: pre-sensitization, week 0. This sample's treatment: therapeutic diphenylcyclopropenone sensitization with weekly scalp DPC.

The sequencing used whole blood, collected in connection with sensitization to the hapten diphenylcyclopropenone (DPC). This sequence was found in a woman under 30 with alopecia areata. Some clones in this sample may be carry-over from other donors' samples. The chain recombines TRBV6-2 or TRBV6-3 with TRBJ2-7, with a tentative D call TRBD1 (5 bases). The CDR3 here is CASSRQPDWKDEQYF. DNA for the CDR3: TGTGCCAGCAGCCGACAGCCTGACTGGAAGGACGAGCAGTACTTC.